A single sample gave rise to the 21 T cell receptor beta chains below, sequenced in a study of blood T cell repertoires in COVID-19. Clones were sequenced by immunoSEQ multiplex PCR, and TCRdb holds only the in-frame ones, with some missing. Altogether roughly 200,000 clones are present, around 85% being singletons, with the ten largest covering just under 8.5%. Material: peripheral blood. These receptors came from a woman aged 55-69 years with acute or convalescent COVID-19.

This clone was observed once. The rearrangement joins TRBV20-1 to TRBJ1-1, with a tentative D call TRBD1 (5 bases). Looked up from germline, CDR1 is DFQATT and CDR2 is SNEGSKA (reference sequence). CDR3 length: 11 amino acids. The V and J ends lost 5 bases and 7 bases respectively, with 11 bases between them. The CDR3 bases are TGCAGTGCTCGGCCCCAGGGTGAAGCTTTCTTT. This codes for CSARPQGEAFF.

This clone was found a few times. The chain's CDR3 is CASSPDGQVGTEAFF. CDR3 in DNA: TGTGCCAGCAGCCCAGATGGACAGGTTGGCACTGAAGCTTTCTTT. This rearrangement joins TRBV7-3 to TRBJ1-1; 7 nucleotides line up with TRBD1. This CDR3 contains 15 residues. J was trimmed by 4 bases and V by 5 bases; bases with no gene match: 10. CDR1 SGHTA and CDR2 FQGTGA come from the germline V gene.

This chain uses TRBV9 with TRBJ1-1; D unresolved. The CDR3 totals 14 residues. Trimming cost V 4 bases and J 2 bases, with 12 bases left between them. The germline V gene has CDR1 SGDLS and CDR2 YYNGEE. CDR3 sequence: CASSLGEVNTEAFF. The CDR3 DNA is TGTGCCAGCAGCCTCGGGGAGGTCAACACTGAAGCTTTCTTT.

The V call is TRBV18, the J call TRBJ1-2; 8 nucleotides match TRBD1. In germline, CDR1 is KGHSH, CDR2 LQKENI. The length of the CDR3 is 14 residues. The J segment lost 6 bases and the V segment lost 2 bases, leaving 5 bases of the junction unmatched. The CDR3 DNA follows: TGTGCCAGCTCACCAGGTGGACAGGGTAATGGCTACACCTTC. Its translation is CASSPGGQGNGYTF.

This clone was seen only once. The rearrangement uses TRBV7-3 and TRBJ2-2; the D gene is possibly TRBD2 (5 bases). CDR1 and CDR2 (germline): SGHTA, FQGTGA. Trimming cost V 5 bases and J 1 base, with 14 bases left between them. The CDR3 extends over 16 amino acids. The chain's CDR3 is CASSLDSSLNTGELFF. CDR3 bases: TGTGCCAGCAGCCTGGACTCTTCCCTGAACACCGGGGAGCTGTTTTTT.

Only one count was recorded for this clone. The rearrangement joins TRBV6-5 to TRBJ2-6; tentative D call: TRBD1 (5 bases). The germline V gene has CDR1 MNHEY and CDR2 SVGAGI. V was cut by 7 bases and J by 1 base, with 11 bases left in between. The CDR3 runs to 15 residues. The chain's CDR3 is CASTAGSSGANVLTF. CDR3 coding DNA: TGTGCCAGCACAGCAGGGTCATCTGGGGCCAACGTCCTGACTTTC.

The gene calls are TRBV11-3 and TRBJ1-2, with a possible D match to TRBD1 (5 bases). Trimming pared 0 bases from V and 6 bases from J, leaving 8 bases between. Germline CDR1 and CDR2: SGHNT and YENEEA. The CDR3 totals 13 residues. CDR3 sequence reads: CASSLDREDGYTF. The CDR3 region has the DNA TGTGCCAGCAGCTTAGACAGGGAGGATGGCTACACCTTC. Using reference TRBV11-3 and TRBJ1-2 for the parts outside the CDR3, the full variable domain is EAGVVQSPRYKIIEKKQPVAFWCNPISGHNTLYWYLQNLGQGPELLIRYENEEAVDDSQLPKDRFSAERLKGVDSTLKIQPAELGDSAVYLCASSLDREDGYTFGSGTRLTVV.

V usage is TRBV27 and J usage is TRBJ2-1; D is uncertain. Per the germline V gene, CDR1 is MNHEY and CDR2 is SMNVEV (reference sequence). The germline V and J ends were trimmed by 7 bases and 0 bases, with 10 bases remaining between them. The CDR3 sequence is 14 residues long. The CDR3 loop is CASTPLSSYNEQFF. For the CDR3, the DNA is TGTGCCAGCACCCCACTAAGCTCCTACAATGAGCAGTTCTTC.

CDR3 loop: CASRSGEGTYGYTF. CDR3 coding DNA: TGTGCCAGTAGATCGGGGGAAGGAACCTATGGCTACACCTTC. This rearrangement joins TRBV19 to TRBJ1-2, with a possible D match to TRBD1 (5 bases). Trimming stripped 6 bases from V and 4 bases from J, with 15 bases between. Germline V CDR1 and CDR2: LNHDA, SQIVND (reference sequence). The CDR3 covers 14 residues.

The gene calls are TRBV2 and TRBJ2-1; 8 nucleotides match TRBD2. Germline-derived CDR1 and CDR2 are SNHLY and FYNNEI. Germline trimming cut 3 bases from V and 8 bases from J; bases unmatched to any gene: 6. This CDR3 region has 14 residues. This CDR3 is CASSDFSGIDEQFF. The CDR3, as DNA: TGTGCCAGCAGTGACTTTAGCGGGATCGATGAGCAGTTCTTC. The full variable domain, in which reference TRBV2 and TRBJ2-1 provide the parts outside the CDR3, is EPEVTQTPSHQVTQMGQEVILRCVPISNHLYFYWYRQILGQKVEFLVSFYNNEISEKSEIFDDQFSVERPDGSNFTLKIRSTKLEDSAMYFCASSDFSGIDEQFFGPGTRLTVL.

The V and J genes are TRBV19 and TRBJ1-5; possibly TRBD1 for D (5 bases). The CDR3 extends over 14 amino acids. Germline CDR1 and CDR2: LNHDA and SQIVND (reference sequence). Trimming stripped 3 bases from V and 4 bases from J, with 10 bases between. CDR3: CASSIGGANQPQHF. The DNA for the CDR3 is TGTGCCAGTAGTATTGGAGGGGCTAATCAGCCCCAGCATTTT.

The chain carries TRBV25-1 and TRBJ2-5; tentatively, D is TRBD2 (5 bases). The CDR3 runs to 13 residues. Trimming took 5 bases from V and 5 from J, leaving 12 bases between them. Germline CDR1 MGHDK, CDR2 SYGVNS. The CDR3 is CASSFRTGETQYF. The DNA for the CDR3 is TGTGCCAGCAGTTTTCGGACGGGGGAGACCCAGTACTTC. Full variable domain (rest looked up from reference TRBV25-1 and TRBJ2-5): EADIYQTPRYLVIGTGKKITLECSQTMGHDKMYWYQQDPGMELHLIHYSYGVNSTEKGDLSSESTVSRIRTEHFPLTLESARPSHTSQYLCASSFRTGETQYFGPGTRLLVL.

This chain links TRBV30 with TRBJ1-5; 8 positions agree with TRBD1. V lost 7 bases to trimming and J lost 7 bases; unmatched junction nucleotides: 9. The length of the CDR3 is 13 residues. Germline values: CDR1 GTSNPN, CDR2 SVGIG (reference sequence). CDR3 bases: TGTGCCTCCCGGACAGGGACTGGACAGCCCCAGCATTTT. As protein: CASRTGTGQPQHF.

Regarding this clone: Because it lacks the conserved phenylalanine or tryptophan at the end, this CDR3 is likely a read error. The chain uses TRBV2 and TRBJ1-6; 7 nucleotides match TRBD1. After removal of 6 bases from V and 7 bases from J, the junction contained 0 bases not matched to a gene. This CDR3 is built from 12 residues. CDR1 and CDR2 (germline): SNHLY, FYNNEI. This chain's CDR3 is CASRGGNSPLHL. The CDR3 nucleotides read TGTGCCAGCAGAGGGGGCAATTCACCCCTCCACCTT.

The rearrangement links TRBV5-1 to TRBJ2-1; TRBD2 might be the D (5 bases). Germline CDR1 and CDR2: SGHRS and YFSETQ. V was cut by 4 bases and J by 9 bases, with 14 bases left in between. CDR3 length: 13 amino acids. CDR3 DNA: TGCGCCAGCAGCCCAACAATCCGGGGTGAGCAGTTCTTC. Translated, it gives CASSPTIRGEQFF. The whole variable domain, filled in from reference TRBV5-1 and TRBJ2-1, reads KAGVTQTPRYLIKTRGQQVTLSCSPISGHRSVSWYQQTPGQGLQFLFEYFSETQRNKGNFPGRFSGRQFSNSRSEMNVSTLELGDSALYLCASSPTIRGEQFFGPGTRLTVL.

This sequence joins TRBV19 and TRBJ1-1; 7 bases fit TRBD1. V was clipped by 5 bases and J by 3 bases; unmatched bases: 6. Germline V CDR1 and CDR2: LNHDA, SQIVND (reference sequence). The CDR3 is made up of 14 amino acids. CDR3 region: CASSQQGSHTEAFF. The CDR3 region has the DNA TGTGCCAGTAGTCAACAGGGGTCCCACACTGAAGCTTTCTTT.

The chain carries TRBV28 and TRBJ2-4, with 9 bases lining up with TRBD1. J was trimmed by 7 bases and V by 10 bases; bases with no gene match: 11. The CDR3 has 14 residues. Germline values: CDR1 MDHEN, CDR2 SYDVKM. CDR3 in amino acids: CATTGGRATNIQYF. CDR3 nucleotides: TGTGCCACCACAGGGGGCAGGGCTACGAACATTCAGTACTTC.

J is TRBJ2-1 and V is TRBV29-1, with 9 bases aligning to TRBD1. V lost 6 bases to trimming and J lost 6 bases; unmatched junction nucleotides: 18. This CDR3 comprises 17 residues. The V gene's germline CDR1 is SQVTM and CDR2 ANQGSEA. CDR3 bases: TGCAGCGTCGGCGGGCTTCCGGGACAGGGACGGGTCAATGAGCAGTTCTTC. Translated, it gives CSVGGLPGQGRVNEQFF.

V usage is TRBV7-2 and J usage is TRBJ2-7, with 10 bases matching TRBD2. The germline V gene has CDR1 SGHTA and CDR2 FQGNSA. The V and J ends lost 2 bases and 3 bases, in that order; junction bases with no gene match: 4. The CDR3 covers 15 residues. In nucleotides, the CDR3 is TGTGCCAGCAGCTTAAAGTCTAGCGGGAGCTACGAGCAGTACTTC. Translation: CASSLKSSGSYEQYF.

The gene calls are TRBV24-1 and TRBJ1-4; 10 bases fit TRBD1. This CDR3 is built from 13 residues. V lost 7 bases to trimming and J lost 8 bases; unmatched junction nucleotides: 3. From germline, CDR1 is KGHDR and CDR2 SFDVKD. The CDR3 DNA reads as TGTGCCACCAGCGGGACAGGGGAGGAAAAACTGTTTTTT. Protein: CATSGTGEEKLFF.

This clone appeared a single time. V and J are TRBV20-1 and TRBJ1-5, with 9 positions matching TRBD1. V trimming: 3 bases; J trimming: 4 bases; junction bases outside the gene matches: 4. Germline V gene data show CDR1 as DFQATT and CDR2 as SNEGSKA (reference sequence). The CDR3 has 14 amino acids. The CDR3 sequence is CSASVGTGNQPQHF. In DNA, the CDR3 is TGCAGTGCTAGTGTCGGGACAGGGAATCAGCCCCAGCATTTT.